Listed below are T cell receptor beta chains from one sample, sequenced in a study of cytomegalovirus exposure and HLA in healthy donors. The data were produced by immunoSEQ multiplex PCR, yet TCRdb's version contains in-frame clones alone and is incomplete. Seen here are about 89,000 clones, approximately 81% observed once, and the top ten hold nearly 7.5%. Material: PBMCs. The receptors stem from a man aged 35-49 years in good health and CMV-seropositive. Both conserved end residues are part of each CDR3. The order of the fields is J gene, clone size, V gene, D gene, CDR3 DNA, CDR3 protein. D genes are given only for firm matches. Clone size is not always given. Where it is, it says once, few, many or a class for expanded clones.

>TRBJ2-7|few|TRBV5-1|NA
TGCGCCAGCAAGGCGGACAACTACGAGCAGTACTTC
CASKADNYEQYF
>TRBJ1-5|NA|TRBV7-9|NA
TGTGCCAGCAGCCCCATCGGGAGTCGGGGCAATCAGCCCCAGCATTTT
CASSPIGSRGNQPQHF
>TRBJ2-1|NA|TRBV7-2|TRBD2
TGTGCCAGCAGCTTAACCGGACTAGCGGGAGTGTCCTACAATGAGCAGTTCTTC
CASSLTGLAGVSYNEQFF
>TRBJ1-4|once|TRBV18|NA
TGTGCCAGCTCATCACAGGGAGCTAATGAAAAACTGTTTTTT
CASSSQGANEKLFF
>TRBJ2-7|NA|TRBV28|TRBD1
TGTGCCAGCCTGGGGACAGAGGTCTACGAGCAGTACTTC
CASLGTEVYEQYF
>TRBJ1-1|NA|TRBV6-5|NA
TGTGCCAGCAAAAGGGAGGGATTATCGGGCACTGAAGCTTTCTTT
CASKREGLSGTEAFF
>TRBJ2-3|NA|TRBV7-2|TRBD2
TGTGCCAGCACCGGACTAGCGGGAGGTGAGGCAGATACGCAGTATTTT
CASTGLAGGEADTQYF
>TRBJ2-3|NA|TRBV27|NA
TGTGCCAGCAACCTGACGAGGAGAACAGATACGCAGTATTTT
CASNLTRRTDTQYF
>TRBJ1-1|few|TRBV6-6|TRBD1
TGTGCCAGCAGTCCCAGGGGGCGAATCACTGAAGCTTTCTTT
CASSPRGRITEAFF
>TRBJ2-7|NA|TRBV5-1|NA
TGCGCCAGCAGCTTGGAGGGGTCCCTGGGAGAGCAGTACTTC
CASSLEGSLGEQYF
>TRBJ2-1|NA|TRBV18|TRBD2
TGTGCCAGCTCACCAAGGGCATCGGGGGGGGGCAATGAGCAGTTCTTC
CASSPRASGGGNEQFF
>TRBJ2-7|NA|TRBV27|NA
TGTGCCAGCAGTCCCCGACAGGTTGCCTACGAGCAGTACTTC
CASSPRQVAYEQYF
>TRBJ2-7|NA|TRBV6-6|TRBD1
TGTGCCAGCACCGACCGGGACAGGACCACCTACGAGCAGTACTTC
CASTDRDRTTYEQYF
>TRBJ1-2|NA|TRBV7-9|TRBD1
TGTGCCAGCAGCCGACCGGGACAGGGATATGGGGGCTACACCTTC
CASSRPGQGYGGYTF
>TRBJ1-2|few|TRBV2|NA
TGTGCCAAAATGGCCGCGACTTTTGGCTACACCTTC
CAKMAATFGYTF
>TRBJ1-5|NA|TRBV6-6|NA
TGTGCCAGCAAACCGGGAGAGGAAGCGAGCAATCAGCCCCAGCATTTT
CASKPGEEASNQPQHF
>TRBJ2-1|NA|TRBV4-1|TRBD2
TGCGCCAGCAGCCAATCGGGACTAGCGGCCTCCTACAATGAGCAGTTCTTC
CASSQSGLAASYNEQFF